These 9 T cell receptor beta chains were all obtained from the same sample, sequenced in a study of molecular identifiers for immune sequencing clone quantification. TCRdb processed the PCR reads anew with MiXCR; each CDR3 protein has one entry. The table records approximately 100,000 distinct CDR3 sequences, over 30% of them present only once. The sample consisted of naive CD8+ T cells from blood, with Jurkat cell RNA spiked in. Documented subset: FACS-sorted CD8+CD4-CCR7+CD45RA+ naive T cells. These receptors came from a human donor in good health. Some libraries in this study had Jurkat cell RNA spiked in.

Notes on this clonotype: This sequence may be a read error, since a much larger clone differs from it by one base. The genes are TRBV2 and TRBJ2-7; 11 bases fit TRBD2. TRBJ2-1 explains the end of the DNA better; the J call may be wrong. The length of the CDR3 is 16 residues. The germline V gene encodes CDR1 SNHLY and CDR2 FYNNEI. CDR3 protein: CASSEALAGGDYEQFF. In nucleotides, the CDR3 is TGTGCCAGCAGTGAAGCGTTAGCGGGAGGGGACTACGAGCAGTTCTTC.

This clonotype has a count of ten or more. V gene TRBV4-1 combines with J gene TRBJ1-1; possible D gene TRBD1, 5 bases. Trimming took 2 bases from V and 4 from J, leaving 14 bases between them. CDR3 length: 15 amino acids. The germline gives CDR1 MGHRA, CDR2 YSYEKL. CDR3 residues: CASSQNPGRVTEAFF. The CDR3 region has the DNA TGCGCCAGCAGCCAAAATCCGGGGCGGGTCACTGAAGCTTTCTTT.

This clonotype was seen a single time. The V and J genes are TRBV5-1 and TRBJ2-1; possible D gene TRBD2, 5 bases. The germline V gene has CDR1 SGHRS and CDR2 YFSETQ. The CDR3 runs 15 residues. V was clipped by 4 bases and J by 6 bases, with 17 bases between them. The CDR3 is CASSPTGGRGNEQFF. CDR3 bases: TGCGCCAGCAGCCCCACCGGCGGCCGGGGCAATGAGCAGTTCTTC.

This clonotype was picked up a small number of times. The chain employs TRBV5-6 and TRBJ2-7, with D possibly matching TRBD1 (6 bases). V gave up 2 bases and J gave up 3 bases, with 9 bases separating them. The CDR3 totals 13 residues. The germline gives CDR1 SGHDT, CDR2 YYEEEE. The CDR3 DNA follows: TGTGCCAGCAGCTTCGCGACAGGCTACGAGCAGTACTTC. This encodes CASSFATGYEQYF.

There are many counts of this clonotype. This chain's CDR3 is CASSLVSVTDTQYF. Here the CDR3 DNA reads TGTGCCAGCAGCTTAGTAAGCGTCACAGATACGCAGTATTTT. This sequence joins TRBV7-2 and TRBJ2-3; D remains ambiguous. The CDR3 totals 14 residues. Germline V CDR1 and CDR2: SGHTA, FQGNSA. The V end lost 1 base, the J end lost 2 bases, and 7 bases lay between the germline ends.

The V call is TRBV4-1, the J call TRBJ1-5, with 8 bases matching TRBD1. Germline-derived CDR1 and CDR2 are MGHRA and YSYEKL. V shed 1 base, J shed 6 bases, and the junction held 8 bases outside the gene matches. The CDR3 contains 16 residues. CDR3 DNA: TGCGCCAGCAGCCAAGCGACCCAGGGGGCAAGTCAGCCCCAGCATTTT. This gives the protein CASSQATQGASQPQHF.

As for this clonotype: A much larger clone sits a single nucleotide away, making a read error possible. The V and J genes are TRBV7-9 and TRBJ1-1; tentative D call: TRBD1 (5 bases). CDR3 length: 12 amino acids. V was cut by 3 bases and J by 8 bases, with 10 bases left in between. Germline V lookup: CDR1 SEHNR, CDR2 FQNEAQ (reference sequence). DNA of the CDR3: TGTGCCAGCAGCTTCGAGGGGAAAGAAGCTTTCTTT. Amino acids: CASSFEGKEAFF.

The chain uses TRBV5-6 and TRBJ1-2; 8 bases are a match to TRBD1. Trimming cost V 0 bases and J 10 bases; bases outside gene matches: 8. Germline CDR1 SGHDT, CDR2 YYEEEE. This CDR3 comprises 14 residues. Here the CDR3 reads CASSLGTGISLYTF. As DNA, the CDR3 is TGTGCCAGCAGCTTGGGGACAGGGATTTCCCTCTACACCTTC.

The table lists this clonotype with many counts. The chain's CDR3 is CASSLDPNDGSPLHF. The CDR3 nucleotides read TGTGCCAGCAGCTTGGACCCCAATGATGGGTCACCCCTCCACTTT. V usage is TRBV5-4 and J usage is TRBJ1-6; D gene uncertain. CDR3 length: 15 amino acids. Germline V gene data show CDR1 as SGHNT and CDR2 as YYREEE (reference sequence). V lost 0 bases, J lost 10 bases, and 14 bases lay in between.